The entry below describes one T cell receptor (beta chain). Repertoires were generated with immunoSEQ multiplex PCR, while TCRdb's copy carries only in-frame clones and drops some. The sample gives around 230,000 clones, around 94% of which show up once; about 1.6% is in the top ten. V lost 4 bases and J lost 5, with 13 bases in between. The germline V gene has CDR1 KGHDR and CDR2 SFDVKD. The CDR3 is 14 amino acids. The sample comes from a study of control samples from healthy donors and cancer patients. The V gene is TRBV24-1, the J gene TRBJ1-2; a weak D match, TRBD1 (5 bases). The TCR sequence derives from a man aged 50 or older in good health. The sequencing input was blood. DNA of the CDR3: TGTGCCACCAGTGAAGGGCAGGGCTTATATGGCTACACCTTC. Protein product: CATSEGQGLYGYTF.